The 6 T cell receptor beta chains below come from one sample, sequenced in a study of T cells in Graves' hyperthyroidism and ophthalmopathy. Authors of the study amplified TCR beta CDR3 regions from RNA transcripts. A set of HTBI primers served as the primers for a first-round RT-PCR of the TCR CDR3. TCRdb re-analysed the multiplex PCR reads in MiXCR, keeping a single row per CDR3 protein. The table lists more than 300,000 distinct CDR3 sequences, over 10% of them singletons. The sequenced material came from blood. The receptors originated from a woman aged 18-35 years with Graves' hyperthyroidism.

There are many counts of this clonotype. The genes are TRBV20-1 and TRBJ1-5, with D hard to call. CDR3 length: 16 amino acids. The germline CDR1 and CDR2 sequences are DFQATT and SNEGSKA (reference sequence). V was trimmed by 0 bases and J by 8 bases, leaving 20 bases between them. CDR3 sequence: CSARDLKGPVVKPQHF. For the CDR3, the DNA is TGCAGTGCTAGAGATTTGAAGGGCCCAGTGGTGAAGCCCCAGCATTTT.

The chain recombines TRBV7-2 with TRBJ2-7; the match to TRBD1 covers 8 bases. The length of the CDR3 is 13 residues. The trim removed 5 bases at V and 6 bases at J, leaving 6 bases unmatched. Germline V gene sequence: CDR1 SGHTA, CDR2 FQGNSA. As DNA, the CDR3 is TGTGCCAGCAGCGTCGACAGGGGAGCCGAGCAGTACTTC. Its protein is CASSVDRGAEQYF.

Only a few counts were recorded for this clonotype. The chain combines TRBV29-1 with TRBJ2-1; D tentatively fits TRBD1 or TRBD2 (5 bases each). Trimming pared 3 bases from V and 15 bases from J, leaving 15 bases between. Germline lookup yields CDR1 SQVTM and CDR2 ANQGSEA. This CDR3 is built from 11 residues. This chain's CDR3 is CSVDLGTGPFF. The DNA of the CDR3 is TGCAGCGTTGACCTTGGGACCGGCCCGTTCTTC.

This clonotype occurred many times. The chain has TRBV27 and TRBJ1-5; D unclear. The CDR3 length is 13 residues. V lost 4 bases, J lost 7 bases, and 11 bases lay in between. Germline V CDR1 and CDR2: MNHEY, SMNVEV (reference sequence). CDR3 sequence: CASSYLGGQPQHF. CDR3 nucleotides: TGTGCCAGCAGTTACCTGGGAGGCCAGCCCCAGCATTTT.

This clonotype was seen at least ten times. The CDR3 sequence: CASSLRDSTAGELFF. CDR3 DNA: TGCGCCAGCAGCCTCCGGGACAGCACAGCCGGGGAGCTGTTTTTT. V is TRBV5-1 and J is TRBJ2-2; TRBD1 matches at 7 bases. Trimming took 4 bases from V and 6 from J; bases not matched to a gene: 9. Per germline, CDR1 SGHRS and CDR2 YFSETQ. This CDR3 spans 15 amino acids.

This clonotype was counted only a few times. The V call is TRBV4-3, the J call TRBJ2-1, with D maybe TRBD2 (6 bases). V gave up 2 bases and J gave up 5 bases, with 13 bases separating them. Germline CDR1 LGHNA, CDR2 YSLEER. The CDR3 extends over 15 amino acids. CDR3 sequence reads: CASSQRASSDNEQFF. The CDR3 nucleotides read TGCGCCAGCAGCCAAAGAGCCTCTAGCGACAATGAGCAGTTCTTC.